Included here is one T cell receptor (beta chain) sequence, with context. Its antigen is unidentified. Separation from the roughly 670-subject first cohort characterized the 120-subject validation cohort, to which the donors belonged. The data were taken from a study of cytomegalovirus exposure and HLA in healthy donors. Across the study: The roughly 120 validation repertoires and the approximately 670 first-cohort repertoires shared a platform, a later analysis reported. Whole-study findings and limits: In vitro work confirmed that a few CMV-associated chains recognize CMV antigens. The TCR clusters that emerged in the first cohort tended, a later analysis found, to co-occur in the 120 or so validation repertoires.

Here immunoSEQ multiplex PCR was the method, and the copy in TCRdb shows in-frame clones only, minus some. The sample yields some 120,000 clones, 89% seen once. Sequences were obtained from PBMCs. This sequence was found in a woman aged 18-29 years in good health and CMV-seronegative.

This chain's CDR3 is CASSQGVPRVGNTEAFF. The CDR3, as DNA: TGTGCCAGCAGCCAAGGAGTTCCCAGGGTGGGGAACACTGAAGCTTTCTTT. The V and J genes are TRBV4-2 and TRBJ1-1; weak D call: TRBD1 (5 bases). Germline V gene sequence: CDR1 LGHNA, CDR2 YNFKEQ. This CDR3 has 17 amino acids. Trimming stripped 1 base from V and 1 base from J, with 16 bases between.